This T cell receptor (beta chain) was observed in a study of T cells in Graves' hyperthyroidism and ophthalmopathy. Regarding the study as a whole: Most thyroid clonotypes that were expanded above 0.001 also turned up in blood.

The investigators amplified TCR beta CDR3 regions from RNA transcripts. The HTBI primer set served for first-round RT-PCR of the TCR CDR3. TCRdb reprocessed the multiplex PCR reads with MiXCR, giving one entry per CDR3 protein. The profile shows around 300,000 distinct CDR3 sequences, more than 11% of them singletons. This clonotype was counted ten times or more. No antigen is known for it. Across 18 months, stable Graves' hyperthyroidism was marked by no progression to ophthalmopathy. The PBMCs were sourced from fresh peripheral blood (more than 8.5 ml). The ends were cut back, 4 bases at V and 5 bases at J, with 8 bases in the middle. The CDR3 has 12 amino acids.

V and J are TRBV12-3 or TRBV12-4 and TRBJ1-2; D is undetermined. What was sequenced was blood. The source of this sequence is a woman aged 25 to 45 with Graves' hyperthyroidism. CDR3 loop: CASSSDRYGYTF. The CDR3 nucleotides are TGTGCCAGCAGTTCTGACCGATATGGCTACACCTTC.